What follows are 14 T cell receptor beta chains derived from one specimen sequenced in a study of T-cell memory formation after mild COVID-19. TCRdb ran MiXCR on the 5' RACE reads and lists one entry per CDR3 protein. The sample consists of around 500,000 distinct CDR3 sequences, around a sixth of them appearing once. The sequenced material came from PBMCs or a T cell subset sorted from them (not recorded which). Source of these receptors: an adult woman who had mild COVID-19 (a few samples of this study predate the infection). Cell type and time point are not known.

CDR3 loop: CASAPSGVSGYTF. The CDR3 coding sequence is TGTGCCAGCGCCCCAAGCGGGGTGAGTGGCTACACCTTC. The V gene is TRBV2, the J gene TRBJ1-2; D unclear. Trimming removed 8 bases from V and 7 bases from J, with 17 bases in between. This CDR3 is built from 13 residues. Germline V lookup: CDR1 SNHLY, CDR2 FYNNEI.

The gene calls are TRBV6-2 or TRBV6-3 and TRBJ2-3; weak D call: TRBD2 (5 bases). Trimming pared 2 bases from V and 6 bases from J, leaving 6 bases between. Germline-derived CDR1 and CDR2 are MNHEY and SVGEGT. CDR3 length: 12 residues. Here the CDR3 reads CASSYGLDTQYF. CDR3 nucleotide sequence: TGTGCCAGCAGTTACGGACTCGATACGCAGTATTTT.

On this clonotype: A read error may account for a junction end that differs from germline. The chain employs TRBV19 and TRBJ2-7; 8 bases match TRBD1. The CDR3 runs 14 residues. Germline loops: CDR1 LNHDA, CDR2 SQIVND (reference sequence). This CDR3 reads CSSSIPGQAYEQYF. In DNA form, the CDR3 reads TGTTCCAGTAGTATCCCGGGACAGGCCTACGAGCAGTACTTC.

This clonotype was picked up a small number of times. The V gene is TRBV29-1, the J gene TRBJ1-1; D call uncertain. Germline V CDR1 and CDR2: SQVTM, ANQGSEA. The CDR3 has 12 residues. Between the trimmed V and J ends, which lost 4 bases and 7 bases, there was a span of 13 bases. This CDR3 reads CSVVWRAGEAFF. In nucleotides, the CDR3 is TGCAGCGTTGTTTGGAGGGCCGGTGAAGCTTTCTTT.

The CDR3 loop is CASSQSNYEQYF. In nucleotides, the CDR3 is TGTGCCAGCAGCCAATCGAACTACGAGCAGTACTTC. The chain joins TRBV4-2 to TRBJ2-7; D gene ambiguous. The length of the CDR3 is 12 residues. Trimming pared 2 bases from V and 3 bases from J, leaving 5 bases between. CDR1 is LGHNA and CDR2 is YNFKEQ in the germline V gene.

This chain connects TRBV5-1 to TRBJ2-3, with D possibly being TRBD1 (5 bases). This CDR3 comprises 15 residues. Per germline, CDR1 SGHRS and CDR2 YFSETQ. The V gene lost 1 base and the J gene lost 6 bases, with 15 bases spanning the gap. The CDR3 sequence is CASSLSGYDTDTQYF. CDR3 DNA sequence: TGCGCCAGCAGCTTGTCAGGGTATGATACGGATACGCAGTATTTT. The full variable domain, in which reference TRBV5-1 and TRBJ2-3 provide the parts outside the CDR3, is KAGVTQTPRYLIKTRGQQVTLSCSPISGHRSVSWYQQTPGQGLQFLFEYFSETQRNKGNFPGRFSGRQFSNSRSEMNVSTLELGDSALYLCASSLSGYDTDTQYFGPGTRLTVL.

This chain uses TRBV2 with TRBJ2-7; a weak D match, TRBD2 (7 bases). Germline CDR1 is SNHLY and CDR2 is FYNNEI. The V gene lost 6 bases and the J gene lost 5 bases, with 17 bases spanning the gap. CDR3 length: 14 amino acids. CDR3 sequence reads: CASRDIGGDDEQYF. The CDR3 DNA reads as TGTGCCAGCAGGGATATAGGGGGGGACGACGAGCAGTACTTC.

A few counts support this clonotype. The rearrangement joins TRBV7-8 to TRBJ1-5; D possibly corresponds to TRBD1 (5 bases). Per the germline V gene, CDR1 is SGHVS and CDR2 is FQNEAQ. V dropped 5 bases and J dropped 0 bases, with 17 bases sitting between them. The CDR3 has 17 amino acids. The CDR3 DNA sequence: TGTGCCAGCAGCCCCCGCAGGGCCCGGGGTAGCAATCAGCCCCAGCATTTT. Its protein product is CASSPRRARGSNQPQHF.

The chain joins TRBV4-2 to TRBJ2-3; TRBD2 aligns across 11 bases. Germline V gene data show CDR1 as LGHNA and CDR2 as YNFKEQ. J lost 4 bases, V lost 4 bases, and 4 bases had no gene match. There are 15 residues in the CDR3. CDR3 in amino acids: CASSPTSGRSDTQYF. The CDR3 region has the DNA TGTGCCAGCAGCCCCACTAGCGGGAGATCAGATACGCAGTATTTT.

This clonotype was picked up a small number of times. The V gene is TRBV5-6, the J gene TRBJ2-5; D possibly corresponds to TRBD2 (5 bases). This CDR3 has 14 amino acids. Germline V gene lookup returns CDR1 SGHDT and CDR2 YYEEEE. With 6 bases removed from V and 7 bases from J, the gap between germline ends came to 19 bases. The CDR3 protein is CASTSVSSRGTQYF. CDR3 nucleotides: TGTGCCAGCACCTCGGTTTCTAGCCGTGGGACCCAGTACTTC.

In this sample, this clonotype turned up a few times. The chain is built from TRBV6-2 or TRBV6-3 and TRBJ2-3; 10 positions match TRBD1. The CDR3 covers 15 residues. Germline V lookup: CDR1 MNHEY, CDR2 SVGEGT. V shed 8 bases, J shed 3 bases, and the junction held 8 bases outside the gene matches. CDR3 nucleotides: TGTGCCAGCCATATTGACAGGGGGCTGACAGATACGCAGTATTTT. Its protein is CASHIDRGLTDTQYF.

The genes are TRBV4-2 and TRBJ2-3; 7 nucleotides agree with TRBD2. This CDR3 is built from 18 residues. The V gene end was trimmed by 3 bases and the J gene end by 0 bases; junction bases not matched to a gene: 12. Germline V gene sequence: CDR1 LGHNA, CDR2 YNFKEQ. This CDR3 reads CASSHTKASGSSTDTQYF. The CDR3, as DNA: TGTGCCAGCAGCCATACAAAGGCTAGCGGCTCTAGCACAGATACGCAGTATTTT.

The chain couples TRBV19 to TRBJ2-2, with D hard to call. This CDR3 is 11 amino acids long. Trimming removed 6 bases from V and 8 bases from J, with 7 bases in between. Per germline, CDR1 LNHDA and CDR2 SQIVND (reference sequence). The CDR3 sequence: CASRSMGELFF. In DNA form, the CDR3 reads TGTGCCAGTAGATCGATGGGGGAGCTGTTTTTT.

Worth noting for this clonotype: Possible read error: a much larger clone is one base away. The genes are TRBV12-3 or TRBV12-4 and TRBJ1-5, with D perhaps matching TRBD1 (5 bases). The germline V and J ends were trimmed by 0 bases and 8 bases, with 8 bases remaining between them. The CDR3 has 13 amino acids. The CDR3 region is CASSLAGGKPQHF. The CDR3 DNA follows: TGTGCCAGCAGTTTAGCTGGGGGTAAGCCCCAGCATTTT.